The 22 T cell receptor beta chains listed next were all sequenced from one sample in a study of T cells in Graves' hyperthyroidism and ophthalmopathy (dated by TCRdb to between 2018 and 2021). Library creation used multiplex PCR. The instrument was an Illumina HiSeq 2000. TCR beta CDR3 regions were amplified from RNA transcripts. A first-round RT-PCR of the TCR CDR3 used the HTBI primer set with the Qiagen OneStep RT-PCR kit. TCRdb itself trimmed the public reads at Q25 with fastp, ran MiXCR and retained productive beta chains. Rows with one shared CDR3 protein collapse into an entry with the most common genes and DNA. For this sample there are roughly 500,000 distinct CDR3 sequences; about 16% appear just once. The ten largest clones capture approximately 30% of the sample. The sequenced material came from blood. These receptors all stem from a woman aged 25 to 39 with Graves' ophthalmopathy.

This clonotype was picked up a small number of times. This chain connects TRBV27 to TRBJ2-7, with 14 bases aligning to TRBD2. J lost 4 bases, V lost 4 bases, and 6 bases had no gene match. Germline V gives CDR1 MNHEY, CDR2 SMNVEV (reference sequence). The CDR3 spans 16 residues. The CDR3 DNA follows: TGTGCCAGCAGTTGGAGGGGACTAGCGGGAGCTTACGAGCAGTACTTC. Its protein is CASSWRGLAGAYEQYF.

This clonotype has only a few counts. The chain joins TRBV27 to TRBJ2-7, with D possibly TRBD2 on 6 matching bases. This CDR3 is built from 10 residues. Per germline, CDR1 MNHEY and CDR2 SMNVEV (reference sequence). Trimming cost V 10 bases and J 5 bases, with 9 bases left between them. The CDR3 loop is CATGVDEQYF. CDR3 sequence (DNA): TGTGCCACGGGGGTCGACGAGCAGTACTTC.

There are many counts of this clonotype. J is TRBJ2-7 and V is TRBV5-5, with D perhaps assigned TRBD1 or TRBD2 (6 bases each). The CDR3 runs to 18 residues. In germline, CDR1 is SGHKS, CDR2 YYEKEE (reference sequence). Deletions cut 0 bases from V and 3 bases from J, with 22 bases between. The CDR3 region is CASSLVVGQGRGLYEQYF. The CDR3 DNA reads as TGTGCCAGCAGCTTGGTCGTTGGGCAGGGCAGGGGACTCTACGAGCAGTACTTC.

In this sample, this clonotype turned up many times. The rearrangement uses TRBV20-1 and TRBJ2-1; 8 bases agree with TRBD2. The CDR3 consists of 12 residues. The J segment lost 5 bases and the V segment lost 6 bases, leaving 3 bases of the junction unmatched. Per germline, CDR1 DFQATT and CDR2 SNEGSKA (reference sequence). The CDR3 sequence is CSAGGRNNEQFF. Written as DNA, the CDR3 is TGCAGTGCCGGCGGGAGGAACAATGAGCAGTTCTTC.

This clonotype was found many times. This chain joins TRBV12-3 or TRBV12-4 and TRBJ1-5, with 10 bases aligning to TRBD1. This CDR3 comprises 15 residues. The J segment lost 7 bases and the V segment lost 5 bases, leaving 8 bases of the junction unmatched. This chain's CDR3 is CASSGPGQGWQPQHF. DNA for the CDR3: TGTGCCAGCAGTGGACCGGGACAGGGGTGGCAGCCCCAGCATTTT.

Many counts were recorded for this clonotype. The chain links TRBV27 to TRBJ2-5, with TRBD2 identical over 12 bases. Germline V gives CDR1 MNHEY, CDR2 SMNVEV (reference sequence). This CDR3 is built from 14 residues. V shed 5 bases, J shed 4 bases, and the junction held 2 bases outside the gene matches. CDR3 sequence reads: CASSQLAGGETQYF. CDR3 nucleotides: TGTGCCAGCAGTCAACTAGCGGGAGGAGAGACCCAGTACTTC.

As concerns this clonotype: A single base separates this from a much larger clone, so it may be a read error. The chain is built from TRBV7-2 and TRBJ2-7; TRBD1 matches at 8 bases. Germline V gene data show CDR1 as SGHTA and CDR2 as FQGNSA. The CDR3 has 15 residues. V shed 8 bases, J shed 6 bases, and the junction held 15 bases outside the gene matches. Here the CDR3 DNA reads TGTGCCAGCGGCGGACAGGGTGGTGTGGAGGGCGAGCAGTACTTC. Its protein is CASGGQGGVEGEQYF.

This clonotype was recorded many times. The chain combines TRBV4-3 with TRBJ2-7, with 10 bases that match TRBD2. The V and J ends lost 5 bases and 6 bases, in that order; junction bases with no gene match: 10. CDR1 and CDR2 (germline): LGHNA, YSLEER. The CDR3 sequence is 15 residues long. CDR3 DNA: TGCGCCAGCAGCATCGCAGCGGGAGGGCCTACCGAGCAGTACTTC. Amino acid sequence: CASSIAAGGPTEQYF.

This clonotype was picked up one time. A much larger clone lies one base from this, so it may be a read error. The chain links TRBV9 to TRBJ2-5; D not certain. This CDR3 contains 14 residues. Germline CDR1 and CDR2: SGDLS and YYNGEE. The CDR3 bases are TGTTCCAGCAGCGTAGGGCGGTTGCAAGAGACCCAGTACTTC. Its protein is CSSSVGRLQETQYF.

There are a few counts of this clonotype. The V call is TRBV6-2 or TRBV6-3, the J call TRBJ1-5; D gene unclear. Trimming took off 10 bases at V and 6 bases at J, with 10 bases between the two ends. The CDR3 length is 11 residues. The germline V gene has CDR1 MNHEY and CDR2 SVGEGT. CDR3 region: CATGPFQPQHF. DNA of the CDR3: TGTGCCACCGGACCGTTTCAGCCCCAGCATTTT.

This clonotype appeared many times. The chain is built from TRBV6-5 and TRBJ1-1; D perhaps matches TRBD1 (6 bases). Trimming shortened V by 2 bases and J by 6 bases, and 16 bases separated the two germline ends. Germline V lookup: CDR1 MNHEY, CDR2 SVGAGI. This CDR3 comprises 15 residues. The CDR3 loop reads CASSYSTGIYAEAFF. CDR3 coding DNA: TGTGCCAGCAGTTACAGCACAGGGATCTATGCTGAAGCTTTCTTT.

V is TRBV6-1 and J is TRBJ1-2; TRBD1 matches 9 bases. Germline values: CDR1 MNHNS, CDR2 SASEGT. With V trimmed by 6 bases and J by 2 bases, 7 bases remained unmatched. There are 15 residues in the CDR3. The CDR3 spells CASRDHGTGNYGYTF. The CDR3 nucleotides read TGTGCCAGCAGAGACCACGGGACAGGGAACTATGGCTACACCTTC.

A few counts support this clonotype. The chain is built from TRBV24-1 and TRBJ2-7; D unclear. Germline V CDR1 and CDR2: KGHDR, SFDVKD. CDR3 length: 11 amino acids. The V end was cut by 0 bases, the J end by 6 bases, with 2 bases between. CDR3 sequence (DNA): TGTGCCACCAGTGATTTGGGCGAGCAGTACTTC. It translates to CATSDLGEQYF.

In this sample, this clonotype turned up many times. The V and J genes are TRBV28 and TRBJ1-6; 11 bases agree with TRBD1. J was trimmed by 6 bases and V by 6 bases; bases with no gene match: 7. From germline, CDR1 is MDHEN and CDR2 SYDVKM. The CDR3 covers 16 residues. This CDR3 is CASRSRDRGVNSPLHF. The CDR3 nucleotides read TGTGCCAGCAGGTCCCGGGACAGGGGGGTTAATTCACCCCTCCACTTT.

This clonotype appeared a few times. J is TRBJ2-5 and V is TRBV19; weak D call: TRBD2 (6 bases). V was cut by 8 bases and J by 0 bases, with 22 bases left in between. This CDR3 comprises 17 residues. CDR1 and CDR2 (germline): LNHDA, SQIVND (reference sequence). CDR3 protein: CASRGDHRGWYQETQYF. CDR3 bases: TGTGCCAGTCGCGGGGATCATAGGGGATGGTACCAAGAGACCCAGTACTTC.

This clonotype appeared a few times. The chain joins TRBV6-1 to TRBJ2-1; a possible D gene is TRBD2 (7 bases). The ends were cut back, 7 bases at V and 6 bases at J, with 22 bases in the middle. Germline lookup yields CDR1 MNHNS and CDR2 SASEGT. The CDR3 has 16 residues. The CDR3 spells CASKGGAAGVPNEQFF. For the CDR3, the DNA is TGTGCCAGCAAGGGGGGAGCGGCGGGAGTTCCCAATGAGCAGTTCTTC.

This clonotype came up many times. The chain employs TRBV7-9 and TRBJ2-7; a weak D match, TRBD1 (5 bases). CDR3 length: 14 amino acids. Trimming took 4 bases from V and 3 from J, leaving 13 bases between them. CDR1 SEHNR and CDR2 FQNEAQ come from the germline V gene (reference sequence). CDR3 coding DNA: TGTGCCAGCAGCTCGGAAGACAGCTACTACGAGCAGTACTTC. It codes for CASSSEDSYYEQYF.

Regarding this clonotype: It may be a read error: a sequence one base away is much more abundant. This CDR3 is missing its conserved last phenylalanine or tryptophan, likely due to a read error. The J gene is TRBJ2-1, the V gene TRBV30; 9 bases align to TRBD1. V lost 4 bases, J lost 6 bases, and 7 bases stayed unmatched. This CDR3 has 14 amino acids. Germline assignment: CDR1 GTSNPN and CDR2 SVGIG (reference sequence). In DNA, the CDR3 is TGTGCCTGGATGTTCGGGACAGGGTTCAATGAGCAGTTCTCC. The encoded protein is CAWMFGTGFNEQFS.

This chain connects TRBV29-1 to TRBJ1-4; D uncertain. Germline loops: CDR1 SQVTM, CDR2 ANQGSEA. The CDR3 spans 10 residues. Trimming removed 7 bases at V and 7 bases at J, with 7 bases between. In DNA, the CDR3 is TGCAGCGGGTGGGCTGAAAAACTGTTTTTT. This translates into CSGWAEKLFF. The entire variable domain, with the rest obtained from reference TRBV29-1 and TRBJ1-4, is as follows: SAVISQKPSRDICQRGTSLTIQCQVDSQVTMMFWYRQQPGQSLTLIATANQGSEATYESGFVIDKFPISRPNLTFSTLTVSNMSPEDSSIYLCSGWAEKLFFGSGTQLSVL.

This clonotype was observed at least ten times. The V call is TRBV28, the J call TRBJ2-7, with 8 bases identical to TRBD2. J lost 7 bases, V lost 3 bases, and 14 bases had no gene match. The CDR3 length is 16 residues. Germline assignment: CDR1 MDHEN and CDR2 SYDVKM. This CDR3 is CASSFHAGTRAQEQYF. The CDR3 DNA is TGTGCCAGCAGTTTCCATGCCGGGACTAGAGCTCAAGAGCAGTACTTC. Full variable domain (remainder filled in from reference TRBV28 and TRBJ2-7): DVKVTQSSRYLVKRTGEKVFLECVQDMDHENMFWYRQDPGLGLRLIYFSYDVKMKEKGDIPEGYSVSREKKERFSLILESASTNQTSMYLCASSFHAGTRAQEQYFGPGTRLTVT.

The sample holds many counts of this clonotype. V usage is TRBV20-1 and J usage is TRBJ2-3; no definite D call. Trimming stripped 6 bases from V and 5 bases from J, with 15 bases between. The CDR3 loop spans 13 amino acids. The germline V gene encodes CDR1 DFQATT and CDR2 SNEGSKA (reference sequence). The CDR3 nucleotides are TGCAGTGCCATAAGGCTAAGGCAAGATACGCAGTATTTT. Its translation: CSAIRLRQDTQYF.

The chain couples TRBV29-1 to TRBJ1-2, with D perhaps matching TRBD1 (6 bases). V was pared by 6 bases and J by 3 bases, with 14 bases between. This CDR3 has 13 amino acids. From germline, CDR1 is SQVTM and CDR2 ANQGSEA. CDR3 region: CSVDTTGDYGYTF. The CDR3 DNA reads as TGCAGCGTCGACACGACAGGAGACTATGGCTACACCTTC.